The clone carrying this TCR beta chain was seen a single time. TCRdb's copy holds only in-frame clones and misses some; the assay was immunoSEQ multiplex PCR. The sample yields 12,000 to 15,000 clones, around two thirds seen once. This specimen comes from a study of graft-versus-host responses after intestinal transplantation. The wider study: Grafts were multivisceral, liver-intestinal, or isolated intestinal.

V lost 1 base, J lost 5 bases, and 6 bases stayed unmatched. This CDR3 contains 15 residues. Germline CDR1 SEHNR, CDR2 FQNEAQ (reference sequence). Intraepithelial plus lamina propria lymphocytes were released by processing graft tissue. This chain links TRBV7-9 with TRBJ2-5; the match to TRBD2 covers 8 bases. The TCR comes from a human patient who received an intestinal transplant, so some T cells may come from the graft donor. The material sequenced was ileum tissue, taken 16 days after intestinal transplant. The CDR3 bases are TGTGCCAGCAGCTTAGGAGCGGGGGTGGGGGAGACCCAGTACTTC. This sequence encodes CASSLGAGVGETQYF.